This T cell receptor beta chain was sequenced during a study of CD8+ T cells in alopecia areata. The CDR3 totals 18 residues. Once RNA had been extracted, it was reverse transcribed into cDNA to act as the sequencing template. The table came from immunoSEQ multiplex PCR; TCRdb's copy has only in-frame clones and leaves some out. The sample shows 95,000 to 100,000 clones, about 58% of them seen only once. The treatment is: oral pan-JAK inhibitor, 5-10 mg twice daily. This clonotype originated in a human donor with alopecia areata. The chain employs TRBV21-1 and TRBJ2-6; the listed D gene, TRBD1, was not tested against the DNA. TRBV21-1 is shown as a pseudogene. The sequencing here drew on CD8+ T cells sorted from blood, taken at week 4, from a patient treated with tofacitinib. CDR3 amino acids: CASSKARGALSGANVLTF. DNA of the CDR3: TGTGCCAGCAGCAAAGCCAGGGGAGCCCTCTCTGGGGCCAACGTCCTGACTTTC.